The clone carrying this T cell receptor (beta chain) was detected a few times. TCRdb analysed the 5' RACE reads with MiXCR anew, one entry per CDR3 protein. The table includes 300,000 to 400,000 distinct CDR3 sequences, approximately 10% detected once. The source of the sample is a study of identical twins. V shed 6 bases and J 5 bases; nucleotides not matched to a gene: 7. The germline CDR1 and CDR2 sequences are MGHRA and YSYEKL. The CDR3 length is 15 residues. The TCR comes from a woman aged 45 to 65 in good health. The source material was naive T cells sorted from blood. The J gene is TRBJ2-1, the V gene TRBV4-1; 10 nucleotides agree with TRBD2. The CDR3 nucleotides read TGCGCCAGCAGGGCTAGCGGGAGTCCCCACAATGAGCAGTTCTTC. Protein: CASRASGSPHNEQFF.